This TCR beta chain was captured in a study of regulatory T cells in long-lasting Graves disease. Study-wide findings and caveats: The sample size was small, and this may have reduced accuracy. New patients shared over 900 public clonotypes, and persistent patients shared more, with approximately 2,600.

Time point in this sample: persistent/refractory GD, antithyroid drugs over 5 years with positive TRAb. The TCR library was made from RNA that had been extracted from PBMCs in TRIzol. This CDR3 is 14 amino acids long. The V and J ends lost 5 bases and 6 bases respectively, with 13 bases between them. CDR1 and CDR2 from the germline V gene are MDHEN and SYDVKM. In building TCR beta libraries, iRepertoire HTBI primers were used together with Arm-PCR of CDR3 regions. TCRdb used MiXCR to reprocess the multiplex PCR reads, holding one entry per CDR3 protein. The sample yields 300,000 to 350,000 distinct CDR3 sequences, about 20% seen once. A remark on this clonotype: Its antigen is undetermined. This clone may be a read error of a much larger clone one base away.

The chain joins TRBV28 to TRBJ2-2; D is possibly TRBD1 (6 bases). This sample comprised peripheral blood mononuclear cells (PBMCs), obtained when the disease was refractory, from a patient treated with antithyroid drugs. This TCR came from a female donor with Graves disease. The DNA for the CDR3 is TGTGCCAGCAGTCTCGCAGGGGTCGCCGGGGAGCTGTTTTTT. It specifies CASSLAGVAGELFF.